This is a list of T cell receptor beta chains from one sample in a study of blood T cell repertoires in COVID-19. The method was immunoSEQ multiplex PCR; TCRdb's version includes in-frame clones alone and lacks a portion of them. The sample holds some 70,000 clones, around 80% seen once. Input material: peripheral blood. The receptor set was obtained from a woman between 50 and 59 years old with acute or convalescent COVID-19. Each CDR3 is given with its conserved first and last residue. A D gene is named only where the DNA matches it firmly. The size field is filled for only some rows; it gives once, few, many or a size class.

CDR3: CASSLGHPDTEAFF; DNA: TGTGCCAGCAGCTTAGGACACCCCGACACTGAAGCTTTCTTT; size: -; V: TRBV7-9; J: TRBJ1-1; D: -
CDR3: CASSSTSGGGAGELFF; DNA: TGTGCCAGCAGCTCGACTAGCGGGGGAGGGGCCGGGGAGCTGTTTTTT; size: -; V: TRBV6-6; J: TRBJ2-2; D: TRBD2
CDR3: CASRDDRTYNEQFF; DNA: TGTGCCAGTAGAGATGACAGAACCTACAATGAGCAGTTCTTC; size: -; V: TRBV19; J: TRBJ2-1; D: -
CDR3: CAWSVGRIPNSNQPQHF; DNA: TGTGCCTGGAGTGTCGGTCGAATTCCCAATAGCAATCAGCCCCAGCATTTT; size: -; V: TRBV30; J: TRBJ1-5; D: -
CDR3: CASRDFSYNEQFF; DNA: TGTGCCAGCCGGGACTTCTCCTACAATGAGCAGTTCTTC; size: -; V: TRBV6-5; J: TRBJ2-1; D: -
CDR3: CASNVQGMNTEAFF; DNA: TGCGCCAGCAACGTGCAGGGGATGAACACTGAAGCTTTCTTT; size: -; V: TRBV5-1; J: TRBJ1-1; D: -
CDR3: CASSRDSDYGYTF; DNA: TGTGCCAGCAGCCGGGACAGTGACTATGGCTACACCTTC; size: -; V: TRBV2; J: TRBJ1-2; D: TRBD1
CDR3: CASKDRISYEQYF; DNA: TGTGCAAGTAAGGACAGGATCTCCTACGAGCAGTACTTC; size: once; V: TRBV19; J: TRBJ2-7; D: TRBD1
CDR3: CASSAQGAGGEKLFF; DNA: TGTGCCAGCAGCGCCCAGGGGGCAGGGGGGGAAAAACTGTTTTTT; size: -; V: TRBV9; J: TRBJ1-4; D: TRBD1
CDR3: CASSDSMGGKNTGELFF; DNA: TGTGCCAGCAGTGACTCGATGGGCGGGAAGAACACCGGGGAGCTGTTTTTT; size: few; V: TRBV6-4; J: TRBJ2-2; D: -
CDR3: CASSPGLAYETQYF; DNA: TGTGCCAGTAGCCCCGGACTAGCTTATGAGACCCAGTACTTC; size: -; V: TRBV19; J: TRBJ2-5; D: TRBD2
CDR3: CASSLRVSRDLTPLHF; DNA: TGTGCCAGCAGCCTGCGGGTCTCCCGGGACTTAACACCCCTCCACTTT; size: -; V: TRBV14; J: TRBJ1-6; D: -
CDR3: CASSLWEGVGSNQPQHF; DNA: TGCGCCAGCAGCCTATGGGAAGGGGTGGGAAGCAATCAGCCCCAGCATTTT; size: -; V: TRBV4-1; J: TRBJ1-5; D: -
CDR3: CASSDSAEAFF; DNA: TGTGCCAGTAGTGATTCGGCTGAAGCTTTCTTT; size: few; V: TRBV19; J: TRBJ1-1; D: -
CDR3: CASSRQGGISQPQHF; DNA: TGTGCCAGCAGTAGACAGGGCGGCATTTCTCAGCCCCAGCATTTT; size: -; V: TRBV28; J: TRBJ1-5; D: TRBD1
CDR3: CASSLVIGTRSHEQFF; DNA: TGTGCCAGCAGCTTAGTGATTGGGACTAGAAGTCATGAGCAGTTCTTC; size: -; V: TRBV11-2; J: TRBJ2-1; D: TRBD2
CDR3: CASSENRDGYEQYF; DNA: TGTGCCAGCAGTGAAAACAGGGACGGCTACGAGCAGTACTTC; size: few; V: TRBV2; J: TRBJ2-7; D: -
CDR3: CASSISGSADTQYF; DNA: TGTGCCAGCAGCATTAGCGGGAGCGCAGATACGCAGTATTTT; size: -; V: TRBV6-7; J: TRBJ2-3; D: TRBD2
CDR3: CASSLHAGSDEKLFF; DNA: TGTGCCAGCAGCTTGCATGCTGGCAGCGATGAAAAACTGTTTTTT; size: -; V: TRBV5-4; J: TRBJ1-4; D: -
CDR3: CASSVGGIANTGELFF; DNA: TGTGCCAGCAGCGTGGGGGGGATCGCGAACACCGGGGAGCTGTTTTTT; size: -; V: TRBV9; J: TRBJ2-2; D: TRBD2
CDR3: CASSSSTVGETQYF; DNA: TGTGCCAGCAGCTCTTCGACAGTAGGGGAGACCCAGTACTTC; size: -; V: TRBV11-2; J: TRBJ2-5; D: -
CDR3: CASSLTGAADTQYF; DNA: TGTGCCAGCAGCTTAACGGGAGCAGCAGATACGCAGTATTTT; size: -; V: TRBV11-3; J: TRBJ2-3; D: -
CDR3: CASSSPGQTNEKLFF; DNA: TGCGCCAGCAGCTCCCCCGGACAGACAAATGAAAAACTGTTTTTT; size: once; V: TRBV5-1; J: TRBJ1-4; D: -
CDR3: CASSSQAGWGEQFF; DNA: TGTGCCAGCAGTTCCCAAGCCGGGTGGGGCGAGCAGTTCTTC; size: -; V: TRBV6-5; J: TRBJ2-1; D: -
CDR3: CSASQGMDQPQHF; DNA: TGCAGTGCCAGTCAGGGGATGGATCAGCCCCAGCATTTT; size: -; V: TRBV20-1; J: TRBJ1-5; D: -
CDR3: CASSFSLDSILLYGYTF; DNA: TGTGCCAGCAGTTTTTCTCTGGACAGTATCCTTCTCTATGGCTACACCTTC; size: -; V: TRBV27; J: TRBJ1-2; D: -
CDR3: CASSLVSSGLASYEQYF; DNA: TGTGCCAGCAGTTTAGTTTCTAGCGGGCTAGCCTCCTACGAGCAGTACTTC; size: -; V: TRBV28; J: TRBJ2-7; D: TRBD2
CDR3: CASSLRQANLNTIYF; DNA: TGTGCCAGCAGCTTAAGACAGGCCAATTTGAACACCATATATTTT; size: -; V: TRBV13; J: TRBJ1-3; D: -